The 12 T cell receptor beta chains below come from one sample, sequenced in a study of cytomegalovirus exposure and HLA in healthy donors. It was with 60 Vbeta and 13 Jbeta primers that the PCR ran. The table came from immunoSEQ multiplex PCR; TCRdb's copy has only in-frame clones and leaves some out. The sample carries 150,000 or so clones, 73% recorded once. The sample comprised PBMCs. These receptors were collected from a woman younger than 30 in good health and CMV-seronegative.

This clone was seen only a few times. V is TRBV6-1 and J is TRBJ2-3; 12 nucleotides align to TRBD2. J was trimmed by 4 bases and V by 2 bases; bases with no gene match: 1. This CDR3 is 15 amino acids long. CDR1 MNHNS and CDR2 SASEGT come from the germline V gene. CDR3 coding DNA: TGTGCCAGCAGTGAACTAGCGGGAGGGCCAGATACGCAGTATTTT. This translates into CASSELAGGPDTQYF.

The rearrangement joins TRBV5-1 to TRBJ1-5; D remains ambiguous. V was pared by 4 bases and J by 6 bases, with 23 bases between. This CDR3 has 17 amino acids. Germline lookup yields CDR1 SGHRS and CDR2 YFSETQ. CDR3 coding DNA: TGCGCCAGCAGCCCTACAGCTAACAGTGGATCGCCTCAGCCCCAGCATTTT. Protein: CASSPTANSGSPQPQHF.

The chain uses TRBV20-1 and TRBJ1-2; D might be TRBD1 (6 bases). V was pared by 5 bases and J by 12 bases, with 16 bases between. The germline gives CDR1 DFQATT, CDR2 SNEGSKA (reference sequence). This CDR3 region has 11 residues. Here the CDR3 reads CSASQGGGNTF. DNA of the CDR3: TGCAGTGCTTCTCAGGGAGGGGGAAACACCTTC.

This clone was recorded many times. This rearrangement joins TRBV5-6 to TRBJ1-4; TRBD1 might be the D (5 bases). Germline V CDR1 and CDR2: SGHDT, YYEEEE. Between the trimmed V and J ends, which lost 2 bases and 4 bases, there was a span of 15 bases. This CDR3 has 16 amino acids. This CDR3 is CASSFVFSGDNEKLFF. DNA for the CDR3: TGTGCCAGCAGCTTTGTTTTTTCGGGGGATAATGAAAAACTGTTTTTT.

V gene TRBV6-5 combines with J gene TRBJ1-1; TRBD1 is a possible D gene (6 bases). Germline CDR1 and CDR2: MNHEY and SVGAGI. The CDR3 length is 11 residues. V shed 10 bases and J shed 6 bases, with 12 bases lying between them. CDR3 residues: CATTRGSEAFF. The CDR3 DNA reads TGTGCCACCACGAGGGGGTCTGAAGCTTTCTTT.

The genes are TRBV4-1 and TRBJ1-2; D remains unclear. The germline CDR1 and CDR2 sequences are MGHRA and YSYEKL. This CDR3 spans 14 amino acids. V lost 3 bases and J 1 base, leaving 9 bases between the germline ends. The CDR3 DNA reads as TGCGCCAGCAGCCACGGACGGGGTAACTATGGCTACACCTTC. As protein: CASSHGRGNYGYTF.

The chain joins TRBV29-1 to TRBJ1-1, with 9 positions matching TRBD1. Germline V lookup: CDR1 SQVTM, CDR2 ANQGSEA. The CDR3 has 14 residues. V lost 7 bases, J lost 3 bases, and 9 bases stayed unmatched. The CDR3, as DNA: TGCAGCGCATACCGGACAGGGGCGCACACTGAAGCTTTCTTT. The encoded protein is CSAYRTGAHTEAFF.

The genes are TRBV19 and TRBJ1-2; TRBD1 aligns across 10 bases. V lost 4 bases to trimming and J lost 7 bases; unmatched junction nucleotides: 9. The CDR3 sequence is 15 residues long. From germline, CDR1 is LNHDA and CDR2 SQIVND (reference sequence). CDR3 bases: TGTGCCAGTAGTACATCCGGGACAGGGGTCTTTGGCTACACCTTC. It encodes CASSTSGTGVFGYTF.

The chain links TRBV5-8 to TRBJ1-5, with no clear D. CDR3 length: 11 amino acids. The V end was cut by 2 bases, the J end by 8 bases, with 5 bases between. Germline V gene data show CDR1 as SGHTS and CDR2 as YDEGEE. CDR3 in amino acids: CASSFGEPQHF. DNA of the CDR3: TGTGCCAGCAGCTTCGGGGAGCCCCAGCATTTT.

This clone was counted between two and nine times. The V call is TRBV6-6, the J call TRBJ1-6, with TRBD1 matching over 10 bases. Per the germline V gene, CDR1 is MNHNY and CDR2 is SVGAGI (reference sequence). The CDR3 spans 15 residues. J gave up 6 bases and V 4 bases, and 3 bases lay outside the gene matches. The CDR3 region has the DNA TGTGCCAGCAGTTCCGACAGGGGGCTTAATTCACCCCTCCACTTT. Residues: CASSSDRGLNSPLHF.

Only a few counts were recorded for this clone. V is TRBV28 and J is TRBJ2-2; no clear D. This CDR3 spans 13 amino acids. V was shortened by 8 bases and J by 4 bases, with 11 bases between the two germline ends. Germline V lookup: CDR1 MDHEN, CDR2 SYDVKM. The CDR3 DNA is TGTGCCAGCCACCCCAGAGGCACCGGGGAGCTGTTTTTT. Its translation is CASHPRGTGELFF.

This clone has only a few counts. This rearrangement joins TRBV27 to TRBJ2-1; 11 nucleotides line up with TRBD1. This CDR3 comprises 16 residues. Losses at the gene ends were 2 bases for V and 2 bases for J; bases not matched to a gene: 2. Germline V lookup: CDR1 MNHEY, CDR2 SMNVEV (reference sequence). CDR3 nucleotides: TGTGCCAGCAGTTTAAGGACAGGGGGCCCCTACAATGAGCAGTTCTTC. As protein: CASSLRTGGPYNEQFF.